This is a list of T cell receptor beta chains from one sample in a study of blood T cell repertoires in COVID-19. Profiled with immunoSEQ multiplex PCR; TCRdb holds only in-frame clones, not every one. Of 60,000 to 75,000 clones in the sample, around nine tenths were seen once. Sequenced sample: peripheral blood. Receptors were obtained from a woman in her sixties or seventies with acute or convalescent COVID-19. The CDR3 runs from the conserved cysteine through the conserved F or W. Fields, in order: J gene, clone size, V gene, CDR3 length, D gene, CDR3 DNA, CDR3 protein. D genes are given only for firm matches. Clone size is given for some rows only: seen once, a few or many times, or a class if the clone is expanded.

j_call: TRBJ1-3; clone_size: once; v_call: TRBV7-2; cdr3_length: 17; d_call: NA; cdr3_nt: TGTGCCAGCAGCTTAGGGGGGACTCTGCTTTCTGGAAACACCATATATTTT; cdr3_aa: CASSLGGTLLSGNTIYF
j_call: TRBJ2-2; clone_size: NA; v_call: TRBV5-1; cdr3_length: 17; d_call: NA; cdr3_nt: TGCGCCAGCAGCTTCCTGGTGCAGCGCTCGAACACCGGGGAGCTGTTTTTT; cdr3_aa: CASSFLVQRSNTGELFF
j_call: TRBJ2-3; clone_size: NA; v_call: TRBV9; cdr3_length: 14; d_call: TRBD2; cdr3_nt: TGTGCCAGCAGCGTGAGCGGGGGGGTGAGTACGCAGTATTTT; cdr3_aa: CASSVSGGVSTQYF
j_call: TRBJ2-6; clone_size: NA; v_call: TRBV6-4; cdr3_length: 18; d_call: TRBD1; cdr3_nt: TGTGCCAGCAGTGACTCGGGACAGCCAGGCTCTGGGGCCAACGTCCTGACTTTC; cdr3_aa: CASSDSGQPGSGANVLTF
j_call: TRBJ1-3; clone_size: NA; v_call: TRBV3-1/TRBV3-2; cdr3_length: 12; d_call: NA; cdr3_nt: TGTGCCAGCAGCCAAGCAGGAAACACCATATATTTT; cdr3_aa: CASSQAGNTIYF
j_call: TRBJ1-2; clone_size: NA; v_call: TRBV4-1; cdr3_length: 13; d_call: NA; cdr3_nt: TGCGCCAGCAGCCCACAACAGGGCGATGGCTACACCTTC; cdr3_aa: CASSPQQGDGYTF
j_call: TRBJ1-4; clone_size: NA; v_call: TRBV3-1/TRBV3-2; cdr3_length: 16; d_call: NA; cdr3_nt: TGTGCCAGCAGCCACTCTTTCGGAGCAACTAATGAAAAACTGTTTTTT; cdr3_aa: CASSHSFGATNEKLFF
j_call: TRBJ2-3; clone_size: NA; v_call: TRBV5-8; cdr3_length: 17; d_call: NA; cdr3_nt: TGTGCCAGCAGCTTACTATCCGGGACATTGGTGACGGGTACGCAGTATTTT; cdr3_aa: CASSLLSGTLVTGTQYF
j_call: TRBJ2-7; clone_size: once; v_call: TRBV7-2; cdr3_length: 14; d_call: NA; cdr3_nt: TGTGCCAGCAGCTTAGATCAGGGACACGACGAGCAGTACTTC; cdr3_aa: CASSLDQGHDEQYF
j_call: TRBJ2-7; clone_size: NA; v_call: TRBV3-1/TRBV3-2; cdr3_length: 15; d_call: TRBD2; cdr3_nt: TGTGCCAGCAGCCCCCCCCTAGCGGGACGTACCGAGCAGTACTTC; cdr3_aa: CASSPPLAGRTEQYF
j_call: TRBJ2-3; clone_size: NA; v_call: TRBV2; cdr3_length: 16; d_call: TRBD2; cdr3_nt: TGTGCCAGCAATAGCGGGGGGGCCTTGATCGCAGATACGCAGTATTTT; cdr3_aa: CASNSGGALIADTQYF
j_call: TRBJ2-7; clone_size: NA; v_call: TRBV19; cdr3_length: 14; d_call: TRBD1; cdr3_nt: TGTGCCAGTAGAAGGACAGGGGCAACGGACGAGCAGTACTTC; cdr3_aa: CASRRTGATDEQYF
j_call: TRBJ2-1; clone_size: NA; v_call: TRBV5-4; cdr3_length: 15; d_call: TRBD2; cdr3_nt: TGTGCCAGCAGCAAGACTAGCGGGGCCTACAATGAGCAGTTCTTC; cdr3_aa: CASSKTSGAYNEQFF
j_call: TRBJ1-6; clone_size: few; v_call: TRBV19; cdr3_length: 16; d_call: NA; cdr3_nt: TGTGCCAGTAGTATGGCGGCGACGAGGATTGGGTCACCCCTCCACTTT; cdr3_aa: CASSMAATRIGSPLHF
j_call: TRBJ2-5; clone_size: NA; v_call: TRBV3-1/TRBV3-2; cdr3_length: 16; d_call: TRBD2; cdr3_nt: TGTGCCAGCAGCCAAGGTCTAGCGGGGGGCCAAGAGACCCAGTACTTC; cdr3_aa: CASSQGLAGGQETQYF
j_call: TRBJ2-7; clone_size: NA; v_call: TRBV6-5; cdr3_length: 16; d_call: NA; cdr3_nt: TGTGCCAGCAGTTACGGGGCTGGCAAGACGACCTACGAGCAGTACTTC; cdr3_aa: CASSYGAGKTTYEQYF
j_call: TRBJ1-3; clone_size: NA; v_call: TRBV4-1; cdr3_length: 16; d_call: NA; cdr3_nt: TGCGCCAGCAGCCAAGAACTAGGAGGGAGCGGAAACACCATATATTTT; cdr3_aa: CASSQELGGSGNTIYF
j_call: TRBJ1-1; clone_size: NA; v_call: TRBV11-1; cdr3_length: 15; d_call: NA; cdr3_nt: TGTGCCAGCAGCTTAAGTGCGACAGGGAACACTGAAGCTTTCTTT; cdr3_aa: CASSLSATGNTEAFF
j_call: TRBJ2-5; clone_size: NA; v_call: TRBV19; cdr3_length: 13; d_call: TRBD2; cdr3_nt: TGTGCCAGTAGCGGGGGGGGCCAGGAGACCCAGTACTTC; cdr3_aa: CASSGGGQETQYF
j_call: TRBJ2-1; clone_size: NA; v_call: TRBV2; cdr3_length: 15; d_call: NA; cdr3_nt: TGTGCCAGCAGTGGCTCGGCGGGGACCTACAATGAGCAGTTCTTC; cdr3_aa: CASSGSAGTYNEQFF
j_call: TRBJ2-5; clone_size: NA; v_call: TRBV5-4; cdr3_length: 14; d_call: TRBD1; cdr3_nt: TGTGCCAGCAGCTCGGACAGGTACCAAGAGACCCAGTACTTC; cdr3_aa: CASSSDRYQETQYF
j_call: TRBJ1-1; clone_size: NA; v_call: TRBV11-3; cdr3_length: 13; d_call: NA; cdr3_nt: TGTGCCAGCAGAAAAGACAGGACCACTGAAGCTTTCTTT; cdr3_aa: CASRKDRTTEAFF
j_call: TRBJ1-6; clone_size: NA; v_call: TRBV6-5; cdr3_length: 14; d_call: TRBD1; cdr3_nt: TGTGCCAGCAGTCTGCAGGGGGCCGCCTCACCCCTCCACTTT; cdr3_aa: CASSLQGAASPLHF
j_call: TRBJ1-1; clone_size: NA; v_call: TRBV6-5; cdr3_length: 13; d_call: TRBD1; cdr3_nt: TGTGCCAGCAGTCTACAGGGGGCTGCACGAGCTTTCTTT; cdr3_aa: CASSLQGAARAFF
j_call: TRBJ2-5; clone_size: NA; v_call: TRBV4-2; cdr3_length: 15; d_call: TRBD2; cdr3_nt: TGTGCCAGCAGCGGAGGGCGGGGGGGCCCCGAGACCCAGTACTTC; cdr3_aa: CASSGGRGGPETQYF
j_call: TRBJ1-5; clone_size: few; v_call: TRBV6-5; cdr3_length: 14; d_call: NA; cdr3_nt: TGTGCCAGCAGGGTACGGGAAAACTATCAGCCCCAGCATTTT; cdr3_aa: CASRVRENYQPQHF
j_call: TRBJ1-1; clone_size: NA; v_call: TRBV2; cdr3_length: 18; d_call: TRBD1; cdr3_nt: TGTGCCAGCAGTGAAAATGGACAGGGGATTATAGGGAGGACTGAAGCTTTCTTT; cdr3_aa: CASSENGQGIIGRTEAFF
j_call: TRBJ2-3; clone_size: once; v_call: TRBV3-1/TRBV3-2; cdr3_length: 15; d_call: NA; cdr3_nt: TGTGCCAGCAGCCTTGAGACAGGTTTATCAGATACGCAGTATTTT; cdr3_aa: CASSLETGLSDTQYF
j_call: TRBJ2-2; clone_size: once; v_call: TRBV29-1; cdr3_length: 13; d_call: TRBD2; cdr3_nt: TGCAGCGCTTACGGGAGGGTCACCGGGGAGCTGTTTTTT; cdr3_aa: CSAYGRVTGELFF
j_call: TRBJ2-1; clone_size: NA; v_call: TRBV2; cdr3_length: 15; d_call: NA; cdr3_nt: TGTGCCAGCACCGGTAGGGGATTCACCTACAATGAGCAGTTCTTC; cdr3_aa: CASTGRGFTYNEQFF
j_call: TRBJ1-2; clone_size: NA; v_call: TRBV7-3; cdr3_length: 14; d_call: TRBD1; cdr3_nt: TGTGCCAGCAGACCAGACAGGGGGGTCTATGGCTACACCTTC; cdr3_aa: CASRPDRGVYGYTF
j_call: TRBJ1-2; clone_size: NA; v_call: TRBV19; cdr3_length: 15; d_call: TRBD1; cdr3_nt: TGTGCCAGTAGTTCCCGGACAGGGGCCCCCTATGGCTACACCTTC; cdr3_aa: CASSSRTGAPYGYTF
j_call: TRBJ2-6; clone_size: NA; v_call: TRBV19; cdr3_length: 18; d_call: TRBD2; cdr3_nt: TGTGCCAGTAGCCGGGGACTAGCGGGGGCGTCTGGGGCCAACGTCCTGACTTTC; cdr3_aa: CASSRGLAGASGANVLTF